The clone carrying this TCR beta chain was counted between two and nine times. The target antigen is unknown. This sample is drawn from a study of spatial heterogeneity in lung cancer. Overall study findings and caveats: Counts that tracked tumor mutation counts were those of expanded intratumoral alpha and beta TCRs.

TCRdb re-analysed the 5' RACE reads in MiXCR, keeping a single row per CDR3 protein. The profile shows 11,000 to 15,000 distinct CDR3 sequences, 4.7% of them singletons. V gave up 0 bases and J gave up 1 base, with 14 bases separating them. Germline CDR1 and CDR2: SGHDT and YYEEEE. This CDR3 spans 16 amino acids. Stated time point: sample taken at primary tumor resection. The receptor was isolated from a female donor with early-stage non-small cell lung cancer. The sequencing used lung tumor tissue, collected at surgery. The chain uses TRBV5-6 and TRBJ2-7; D is uncertain. CDR3 nucleotides: TGTGCCAGCAGCTTGGTCGTGGGCCCTGGATCCTACGAGCAGTACTTC. Protein product: CASSLVVGPGSYEQYF. Full variable domain (rest looked up from reference TRBV5-6 and TRBJ2-7): DAGVTQSPTHLIKTRGQQVTLRCSPKSGHDTVSWYQQALGQGPQFIFQYYEEEERQRGNFPDRFSGHQFPNYSSELNVNALLLGDSALYLCASSLVVGPGSYEQYFGPGTRLTVT.